This T cell receptor (beta chain) was sequenced in a study of OX40 agonist ivuxolimab in advanced cancers. The CDR3 runs 15 residues. V was clipped by 0 bases and J by 4 bases, with 10 bases between them. Germline CDR1 MGHRA, CDR2 YSYEKL. Assay used: immunoSEQ multiplex PCR; TCRdb lists only in-frame clones, some missing. The sample consists of around 26,000 clones, 75% to 90% of them appearing once. The genes are TRBV4-1 and TRBJ1-5; D remains unclear. The specimen was CD4+ or CD8+ T cells sorted from blood, collected in a trial of the OX40 agonist ivuxolimab. The TCR comes from an adult with an advanced solid tumor such as melanoma, head and neck, liver or kidney cancer. The CDR3 sequence is CASSQESSFNQPQHF. As DNA, the CDR3 is TGCGCCAGCAGCCAAGAAAGTAGTTTTAATCAGCCCCAGCATTTT.